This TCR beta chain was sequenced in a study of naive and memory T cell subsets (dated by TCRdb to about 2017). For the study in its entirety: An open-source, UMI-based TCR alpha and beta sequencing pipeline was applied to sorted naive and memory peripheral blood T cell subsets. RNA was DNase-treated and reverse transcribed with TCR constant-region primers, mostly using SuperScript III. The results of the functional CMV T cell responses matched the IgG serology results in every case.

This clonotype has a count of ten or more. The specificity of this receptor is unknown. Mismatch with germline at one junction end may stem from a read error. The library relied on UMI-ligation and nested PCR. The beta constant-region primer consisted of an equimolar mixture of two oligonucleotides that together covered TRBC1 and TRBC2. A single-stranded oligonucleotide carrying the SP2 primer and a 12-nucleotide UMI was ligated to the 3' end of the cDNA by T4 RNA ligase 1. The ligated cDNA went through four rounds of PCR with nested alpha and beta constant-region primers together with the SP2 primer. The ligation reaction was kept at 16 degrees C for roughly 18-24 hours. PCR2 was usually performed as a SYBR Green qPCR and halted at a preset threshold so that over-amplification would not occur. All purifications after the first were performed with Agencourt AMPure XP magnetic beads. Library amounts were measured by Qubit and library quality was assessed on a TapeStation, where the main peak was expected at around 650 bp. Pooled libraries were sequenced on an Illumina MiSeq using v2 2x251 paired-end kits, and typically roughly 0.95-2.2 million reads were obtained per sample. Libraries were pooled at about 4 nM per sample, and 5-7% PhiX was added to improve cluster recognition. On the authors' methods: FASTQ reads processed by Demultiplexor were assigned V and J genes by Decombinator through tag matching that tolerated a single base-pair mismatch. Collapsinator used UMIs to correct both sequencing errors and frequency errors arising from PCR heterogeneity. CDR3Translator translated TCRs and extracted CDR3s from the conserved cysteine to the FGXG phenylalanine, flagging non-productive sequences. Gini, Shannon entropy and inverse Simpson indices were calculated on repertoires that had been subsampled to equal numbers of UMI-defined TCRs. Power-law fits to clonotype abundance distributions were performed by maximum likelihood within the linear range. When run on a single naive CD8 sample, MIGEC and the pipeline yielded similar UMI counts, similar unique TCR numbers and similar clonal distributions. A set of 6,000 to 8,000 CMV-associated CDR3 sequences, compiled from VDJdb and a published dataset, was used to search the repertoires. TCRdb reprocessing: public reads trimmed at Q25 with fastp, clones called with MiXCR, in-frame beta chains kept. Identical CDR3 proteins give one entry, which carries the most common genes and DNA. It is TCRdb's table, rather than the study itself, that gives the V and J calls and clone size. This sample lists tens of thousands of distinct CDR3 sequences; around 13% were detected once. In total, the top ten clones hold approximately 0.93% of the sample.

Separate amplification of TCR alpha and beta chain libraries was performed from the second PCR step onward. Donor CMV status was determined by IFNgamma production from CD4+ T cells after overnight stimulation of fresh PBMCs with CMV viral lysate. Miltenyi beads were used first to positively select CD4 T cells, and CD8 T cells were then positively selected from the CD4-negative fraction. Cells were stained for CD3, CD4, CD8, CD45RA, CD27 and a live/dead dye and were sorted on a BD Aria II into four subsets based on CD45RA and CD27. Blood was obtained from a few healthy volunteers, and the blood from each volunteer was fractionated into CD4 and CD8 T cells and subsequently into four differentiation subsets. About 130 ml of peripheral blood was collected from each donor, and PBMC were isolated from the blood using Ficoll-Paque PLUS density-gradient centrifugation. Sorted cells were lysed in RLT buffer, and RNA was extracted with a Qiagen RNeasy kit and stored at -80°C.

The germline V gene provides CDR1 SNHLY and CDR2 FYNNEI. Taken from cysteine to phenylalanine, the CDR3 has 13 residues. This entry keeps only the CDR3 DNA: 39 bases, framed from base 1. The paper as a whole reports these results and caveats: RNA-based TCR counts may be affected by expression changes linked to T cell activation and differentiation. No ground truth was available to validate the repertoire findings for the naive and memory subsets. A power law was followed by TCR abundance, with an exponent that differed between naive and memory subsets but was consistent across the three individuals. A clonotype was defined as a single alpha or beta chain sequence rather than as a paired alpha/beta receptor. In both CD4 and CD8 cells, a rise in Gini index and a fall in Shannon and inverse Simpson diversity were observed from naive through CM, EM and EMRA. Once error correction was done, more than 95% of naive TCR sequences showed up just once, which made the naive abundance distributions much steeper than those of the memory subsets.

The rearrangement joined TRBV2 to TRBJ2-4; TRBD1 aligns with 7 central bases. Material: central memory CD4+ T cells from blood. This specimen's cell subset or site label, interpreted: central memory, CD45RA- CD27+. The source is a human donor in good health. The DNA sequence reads TGTGCGAGCAACCGGGACAGCAAAAACATTCAGTACTTC. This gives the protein CASNRDSKNIQYF.